This T cell receptor (beta chain) was identified in a study of cytomegalovirus exposure and HLA in healthy donors. About the research overall: Early on, a data release was issued that held 80 million to 90 million unique TCRs from HLA-typed donors. Findings and limits, study-wide: About 87% or about 30% of the time was how often most TCR beta V segments were productive, according to an earlier analysis. According to a later analysis, most TCR beta chains associated with CMV appeared HLA-restricted. The Asian-associated ancestry cluster reportedly had fewer N-insertions than the approximately 700-donor mean in a later analysis.

Notes on this clone: Its antigen is currently unknown.

The PCR contained 60 Vbeta and 13 Jbeta primers. Some clones are missing from TCRdb's copy, which holds only in-frame ones; the method was immunoSEQ multiplex PCR. The sample shows some 60,000 clones, about 84% of them seen only once. This CDR3 is built from 13 residues. V was clipped by 8 bases and J by 3 bases; unmatched bases: 7. In germline, CDR1 is GTSNPN, CDR2 SVGIG (reference sequence). The sample comprised PBMCs. This chain uses TRBV30 with TRBJ2-3; 8 positions match TRBD1. The origin of this receptor is a male donor in good health and CMV-seronegative. In DNA form, the CDR3 reads TGTGCCCGCGGGACAGGATTGACAGATACGCAGTATTTT. It translates to CARGTGLTDTQYF.